This T cell receptor (beta chain) derives from a study of blood T cell repertoires in COVID-19. The CDR3 has 15 amino acids. The trim removed 3 bases at V and 7 bases at J, leaving 10 bases unmatched. CDR1 MGHRA and CDR2 YSYEKL come from the germline V gene. In the source study's methods: Reference gene primer amplification gave nucleated cell count estimates. Sequencing used immunoSEQ multiplex PCR; TCRdb keeps in-frame clones, though not all of them. The V and J calls and clone size are taken from that table; D and trimming were inferred from the DNA. This table holds approximately 200,000 clones, 65% to 90% found once.

The sample was peripheral blood. The chain couples TRBV4-1 to TRBJ2-7; 9 bases agree with TRBD1. The source is a man in his fifties with acute or convalescent COVID-19. The CDR3 DNA follows: TGCGCCAGCAGCCAGCCTGGGACAGGGAACGAAGAGCAGTACTTC. Protein: CASSQPGTGNEEQYF.